One sample yielded the 10 T cell receptor beta chains listed below, sequenced in a study of T-cell memory formation after mild COVID-19. MiXCR, run by TCRdb on the 5' RACE reads, gives a single entry per CDR3 protein. Found here are approximately 300,000 distinct CDR3 sequences, around 15% of them singletons; the top ten hold around 22%. The sample consisted of PBMCs or a T cell subset sorted from them (not recorded which). These receptors all stem from a man younger than 35 who had mild COVID-19 (a few samples of this study predate the infection). Cell type and time point are not known.

This clonotype was seen repeatedly, ten times or more. V gene TRBV6-2 or TRBV6-3 combines with J gene TRBJ2-1; 9 bases are a match to TRBD1. The ends lost 2 bases at V and 3 bases at J; junction bases unmatched: 2. The germline gives CDR1 MNHEY, CDR2 SVGEGT. The CDR3 sequence is 15 residues long. CDR3 protein: CASSYRDRDYNEQFF. For the CDR3, the DNA is TGTGCCAGCAGTTACCGGGACAGGGACTACAATGAGCAGTTCTTC.

This clonotype came up once. The rearrangement joins TRBV4-3 to TRBJ2-5; tentative D call: TRBD1 (6 bases). Looked up from germline, CDR1 is LGHNA and CDR2 is YSLEER. The germline V and J ends were trimmed by 3 bases and 2 bases, with 10 bases remaining between them. CDR3 length: 14 amino acids. CDR3 sequence (DNA): TGCGCCAGCAGCCACCCAGGACAGCAAGAGACCCAGTACTTC. Translated, it gives CASSHPGQQETQYF.

This chain links TRBV9 with TRBJ2-1; D is unresolved. Germline V lookup: CDR1 SGDLS, CDR2 YYNGEE. The germline V and J ends were trimmed by 1 base and 5 bases, with 4 bases remaining between them. The CDR3 contains 12 residues. The CDR3 loop reads CASSVTDNEQFF. In DNA form, the CDR3 reads TGTGCCAGCAGCGTAACTGACAATGAGCAGTTCTTC.

This clonotype was detected only a few times. J is TRBJ1-5 and V is TRBV6-2 or TRBV6-3; D is possibly TRBD1 (5 bases). CDR3 length equals 14 residues. Trimming removed 6 bases from V and 6 bases from J, with 15 bases in between. The germline V gene has CDR1 MNHEY and CDR2 SVGEGT. The CDR3 reads CASRKGQRGQPQHF. CDR3 DNA sequence: TGTGCCAGCAGAAAGGGGCAGAGGGGTCAGCCCCAGCATTTT.

The chain combines TRBV6-5 with TRBJ2-4; weak D call: TRBD1 (5 bases). This CDR3 contains 14 residues. Trimming pared 3 bases from V and 9 bases from J, leaving 15 bases between. Germline CDR1 and CDR2: MNHEY and SVGAGI. The CDR3 DNA reads as TGTGCCAGCAGTTATCAATCAGGGTTGGGCATTCAGTACTTC. Its protein product is CASSYQSGLGIQYF.

The chain has TRBV5-1 and TRBJ2-5, with 9 bases matching TRBD2. The CDR3 length is 16 residues. J gave up 2 bases and V 4 bases, and 9 bases lay outside the gene matches. Germline CDR1 and CDR2: SGHRS and YFSETQ. CDR3 sequence: CASSPGLAGLQETQYF. The CDR3 DNA reads as TGCGCCAGCAGCCCGGGCCTAGCGGGGTTACAAGAGACCCAGTACTTC.

The chain uses TRBV20-1 and TRBJ1-2; TRBD1 aligns across 9 bases. J lost 5 bases, V lost 8 bases, and 12 bases had no gene match. Germline V gene data show CDR1 as DFQATT and CDR2 as SNEGSKA (reference sequence). The CDR3 consists of 14 residues. In nucleotides, the CDR3 is TGCAGTTGTGCGCACAGGGGGCGTCCGTATGGCTACACCTTC. It encodes CSCAHRGRPYGYTF.

This clonotype has more than one count but fewer than ten. The gene calls are TRBV7-3 and TRBJ1-5, with 7 nucleotides matching TRBD1. This CDR3 region has 14 residues. Trimming at V came to 4 bases and at J to 7 bases, leaving 7 bases not matched to a gene. CDR1 is SGHTA and CDR2 is FQGTGA in the germline V gene. The CDR3 loop reads CASSSDRAGQPQHF. DNA of the CDR3: TGTGCCAGCAGCTCAGACAGGGCAGGCCAGCCCCAGCATTTT. Together with reference TRBV7-3 and TRBJ1-5, the CDR3 gives the full variable domain: GAGVSQTPSNKVTEKGKYVELRCDPISGHTALYWYRQSLGQGPEFLIYFQGTGAADDSGLPNDRFFAVRPEGSVSTLKIQRTERGDSAVYLCASSSDRAGQPQHFGDGTRLSIL.

The rearrangement joins TRBV3-1 to TRBJ2-5, with 9 bases that match TRBD2. The CDR3 is 17 amino acids. Germline lookup yields CDR1 LGHDT and CDR2 YNNKEL (reference sequence). The V gene end was trimmed by 1 base and the J gene end by 0 bases; junction bases not matched to a gene: 6. The CDR3: CASSQGALAGDQETQYF. The CDR3 DNA sequence: TGTGCCAGCAGCCAAGGGGCGTTAGCGGGGGACCAAGAGACCCAGTACTTC.

V and J are TRBV11-2 and TRBJ2-5; D is unclear. CDR3 length equals 17 residues. V dropped 1 base and J dropped 5 bases, with 20 bases sitting between them. Germline V gene sequence: CDR1 SGHAT, CDR2 FQNNGV. The CDR3 loop reads CASSLVLGSSQVETQYF. The CDR3 DNA follows: TGTGCCAGCAGCTTAGTTTTAGGGTCGTCCCAGGTTGAGACCCAGTACTTC.